The clone carrying this TCR beta chain was observed many times. Antigen: not known. The data stem from a study of CD8 T cells in ankylosing spondylitis. Study results and caveats: Enrichment of disease-linked clones was reportedly significant in matched ankylosing spondylitis synovial fluid.

Quantitative 5'-RACE with molecular barcodes produced the TCR beta libraries. TCRdb reprocessed the 5' RACE reads via MiXCR and lists one record per CDR3 protein. Seen here are some 130,000 distinct CDR3 sequences, about an eighth observed once, and the top ten hold about 4%. This CDR3 has 14 residues. With 2 bases removed from V and 3 bases from J, the gap between germline ends came to 12 bases. Germline V lookup: CDR1 DFQATT, CDR2 SNEGSKA (reference sequence). The sequenced material came from blood, either unsorted or a sorted T cell fraction (not recorded which). The sequence was obtained from a female donor with ankylosing spondylitis or in good health (not recorded which). The gene calls are TRBV20-1 and TRBJ2-3; tentatively, D is TRBD2 (5 bases). CDR3 amino acids: CSARPPGWTDTQYF. The DNA of the CDR3 is TGCAGTGCTAGACCTCCGGGGTGGACAGATACGCAGTATTTT.